This entry lists 3 T cell receptor beta chains sequenced from one sample in a study of blood T cells in healthy people across ages. It was with a sample-barcoded 5' primer and a J-beta primer mix that a second PCR of about 7 to 12 cycles was run. TCRdb re-called the 5' RACE reads with MiXCR, one entry per CDR3 protein. Of roughly 860,000 distinct CDR3 sequences in the sample, approximately 67% were seen once. Sample: blood. The receptor source for this set is a man in his thirties or forties in good health.

V is TRBV7-9 and J is TRBJ1-5; D perhaps matches TRBD1 (6 bases). Trimming took off 5 bases at V and 4 bases at J, with 15 bases between the two ends. The CDR3 extends over 15 amino acids. Per germline, CDR1 SEHNR and CDR2 FQNEAQ (reference sequence). CDR3 loop: CASSEQGPRNQPQHF. DNA of the CDR3: TGTGCCAGCAGCGAACAGGGTCCGAGAAATCAGCCCCAGCATTTT.

This clonotype was found a few times. The J gene is TRBJ1-2, the V gene TRBV2; D is uncertain. The CDR3 spans 15 residues. CDR1 is SNHLY, CDR2 FYNNEI, per germline. The V gene lost 4 bases and the J gene lost 1 base, with 13 bases spanning the gap. The CDR3, as DNA: TGTGCCAGCAGTGGATGGGGTCGGGTTAACTATGGCTACACCTTC. Amino acid sequence: CASSGWGRVNYGYTF.

This clonotype was counted only a few times. The chain joins TRBV4-3 to TRBJ2-5, with D possibly matching TRBD2 (6 bases). The germline V gene encodes CDR1 LGHNA and CDR2 YSLEER. This CDR3 has 16 amino acids. Deletions cut 0 bases from V and 11 bases from J, with 22 bases between. The CDR3 sequence is CASSQDFTGIRRVQYF. The DNA of the CDR3 is TGCGCCAGCAGCCAAGATTTCACGGGTATCAGGAGGGTACAGTACTTC.